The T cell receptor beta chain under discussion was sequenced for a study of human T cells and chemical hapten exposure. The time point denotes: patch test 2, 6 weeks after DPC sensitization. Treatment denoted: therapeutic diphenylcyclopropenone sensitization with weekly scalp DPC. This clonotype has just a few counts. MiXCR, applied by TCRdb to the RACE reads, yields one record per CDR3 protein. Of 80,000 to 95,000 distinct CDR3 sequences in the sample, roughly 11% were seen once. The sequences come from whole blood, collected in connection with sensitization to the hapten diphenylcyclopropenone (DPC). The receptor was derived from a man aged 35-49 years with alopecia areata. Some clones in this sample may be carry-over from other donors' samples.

The CDR3, as DNA: TGTGCCAGCACCGTGGCGCTAGCGGGTACCAATGAGCAGTTCTTC. It yields the protein CASTVALAGTNEQFF. The rearrangement links TRBV28 to TRBJ2-1, with 8 bases matching TRBD2. Germline-derived CDR1 and CDR2 are MDHEN and SYDVKM. Trimming cost V 7 bases and J 6 bases; bases outside gene matches: 11. The CDR3 contains 15 residues.